Following are 10 T cell receptor beta chains from one sample sequenced in a study of cytomegalovirus exposure and HLA in healthy donors. Researchers ran the PCR with 60 Vbeta and 13 Jbeta primers. The data were produced by immunoSEQ multiplex PCR, yet TCRdb's version contains in-frame clones alone and is incomplete. This table holds fewer than 350,000 clones, 70% to 90% found once. Sequences were obtained from PBMCs. The receptors were gathered from a woman under 30 in good health and CMV-seronegative.

The chain has TRBV20-1 and TRBJ2-7; 8 bases line up with TRBD1. Germline V lookup: CDR1 DFQATT, CDR2 SNEGSKA (reference sequence). The CDR3 is 11 amino acids. V lost 6 bases, J lost 9 bases, and 7 bases stayed unmatched. Here the CDR3 reads CSAPTGDRQYF. CDR3 coding DNA: TGCAGTGCGCCGACAGGGGATAGGCAGTACTTC.

The chain joins TRBV5-6 to TRBJ2-5, with TRBD1 matching over 7 bases. The DNA end is more similar to TRBJ2-7, so the J call may be wrong. Germline lookup yields CDR1 SGHDT and CDR2 YYEEEE. This CDR3 has 12 residues. Here the CDR3 DNA reads TGTGCCAGCAGCTCGGGACAGACCGAGCAGTACTTC. Translating gives CASSSGQTEQYF.

The chain links TRBV9 to TRBJ2-6; D call uncertain. This CDR3 is built from 14 residues. Per the germline V gene, CDR1 is SGDLS and CDR2 is YYNGEE. The V end was cut by 3 bases, the J end by 0 bases, with 4 bases between. For the CDR3, the DNA is TGTGCCAGCAGCGACTTCTCTGGGGCCAACGTCCTGACTTTC. Translated: CASSDFSGANVLTF. Full variable domain (remainder filled in from reference TRBV9 and TRBJ2-6): DSGVTQTPKHLITATGQRVTLRCSPRSGDLSVYWYQQSLDQGLQFLIQYYNGEERAKGNILERFSAQQFPDLHSELNLSSLELGDSALYFCASSDFSGANVLTFGAGSRLTVL.

CDR3 DNA: TGTGCCAGCTCACCAACGCAGGGGCTGAACACTGAAGCTTTCTTT. It yields the protein CASSPTQGLNTEAFF. The chain has TRBV18 and TRBJ1-1, with TRBD1 as a possible D gene (6 bases). V was trimmed by 2 bases and J by 0 bases, leaving 10 bases between them. The germline gives CDR1 KGHSH, CDR2 LQKENI. The CDR3 is 15 amino acids.

The chain has TRBV4-1 and TRBJ1-2, with 8 nucleotides matching TRBD1. After removal of 1 base from V and 6 bases from J, the junction contained 7 bases not matched to a gene. Germline values: CDR1 MGHRA, CDR2 YSYEKL. The CDR3 extends over 15 amino acids. The CDR3, as DNA: TGCGCCAGCAGCCAAGTCGGACAGGGCTCACATGGCTACACCTTC. Its protein product is CASSQVGQGSHGYTF.

The chain has TRBV6-5 and TRBJ1-6; 10 bases map to TRBD1. In germline, CDR1 is MNHEY, CDR2 SVGAGI. V shed 6 bases and J 10 bases; nucleotides not matched to a gene: 6. This CDR3 has 14 residues. CDR3 amino acids: CASRGQGIGSPLHF. The DNA of the CDR3 is TGTGCCAGCAGGGGACAGGGGATAGGGTCACCCCTCCACTTT.

The chain carries TRBV5-4 and TRBJ1-2; a possible D gene is TRBD1 (6 bases). The CDR3 is 13 residues long. Trimming shortened V by 5 bases and J by 8 bases, and 16 bases separated the two germline ends. CDR1 SGHNT and CDR2 YYREEE come from the germline V gene (reference sequence). In nucleotides, the CDR3 is TGTGCCAGCAGTCAAAACAGGGACCCCGGCTACACCTTC. Residues: CASSQNRDPGYTF.

The V and J genes are TRBV18 and TRBJ1-2, with D maybe TRBD1 (5 bases). This CDR3 has 15 amino acids. Per germline, CDR1 KGHSH and CDR2 LQKENI. Trimming pared 4 bases from V and 8 bases from J, leaving 20 bases between. CDR3 residues: CASSLDRGTLEGYTF. CDR3 DNA sequence: TGTGCCAGCTCACTCGATCGGGGGACCCTAGAGGGCTACACCTTC. Full variable domain (missing parts from reference TRBV18 and TRBJ1-2): NAGVMQNPRHLVRRRGQEARLRCSPMKGHSHVYWYRQLPEEGLKFMVYLQKENIIDESGMPKERFSAEFPKEGPSILRIQQVVRGDSAAYFCASSLDRGTLEGYTFGSGTRLTVV.

The chain recombines TRBV7-2 with TRBJ2-5, with 11 positions matching TRBD2. With 5 bases clipped from V and 3 bases from J, the junction kept 8 bases outside the gene matches. The CDR3 consists of 16 residues. From germline, CDR1 is SGHTA and CDR2 FQGNSA. The CDR3 coding sequence is TGTGCCAGCAGCGTACTGGTACTAGCGGGGGAAGAGACCCAGTACTTC. Amino acids: CASSVLVLAGEETQYF.

V gene TRBV2 combines with J gene TRBJ1-3; TRBD1 might be the D (6 bases). Per the germline V gene, CDR1 is SNHLY and CDR2 is FYNNEI. There are 14 residues in the CDR3. The V gene lost 8 bases and the J gene lost 2 bases, with 13 bases spanning the gap. The CDR3 protein is CASAQGFPGNTIYF. For the CDR3, the DNA is TGTGCCAGCGCACAGGGTTTCCCTGGAAACACCATATATTTT.